This TCR beta chain was captured by sequencing in a study of blood T cell repertoires in COVID-19. The overall study: The samples span acute and convalescent COVID-19 from the United States, Italy and Spain. T cells, B-cell-depleted T cells, or PBMCs supplied cDNA or gDNA.

Sequencing was performed with immunoSEQ multiplex PCR; in TCRdb, only in-frame clones are kept and a portion is missing. The table has about 170,000 clones, about 90% seen once. V shed 2 bases and J shed 6 bases, with 17 bases lying between them. Germline V gene lookup returns CDR1 MNHEY and CDR2 SVGAGI. This CDR3 has 16 residues. This sequence was found in a woman aged 55-69 years with COVID-19, enrolled during active disease. Specimen: peripheral blood. This chain uses TRBV6-5 with TRBJ2-1; D may be TRBD2 (5 bases). The CDR3 reads CASSYGRPGLGNEQFF. Here the CDR3 DNA reads TGTGCCAGCAGTTACGGGCGGCCGGGATTAGGCAATGAGCAGTTCTTC.